The rows below give T cell receptor beta chains drawn from one sample of a study of response to subunit inactivated influenza vaccine. TCRdb re-derived calls from the RT-PCR reads in MiXCR, one entry per CDR3 protein. The repertoire consists of around 790,000 distinct CDR3 sequences, with roughly 20% occurring once and the leading ten covering 10%. Here the sequenced sample was PBMCs from blood, taken about 5 days after vaccination. The origin of the receptors is a man aged 45-60 years who received an inactivated influenza vaccine. CDR3s include the opening cysteine and the closing phenylalanine or tryptophan. The D gene is left open where the match is weak. Part of the rows lack a size; the others show once, few, many or a class for expanded clones.

TRBJ1-1	NA	many	TRBV6-5	CASSYSPGQKGENTEAFF	TGTGCCAGCAGTTACTCGCCGGGACAAAAGGGGGAGAACACTGAAGCTTTCTTT
TRBJ2-1	NA	few	TRBV12-3/TRBV12-4	CASSTRQRNEQFF	TGTGCCAGCAGTACCAGACAGCGCAATGAGCAGTTCTTC
TRBJ2-4	TRBD2	NA	TRBV12-3/TRBV12-4	CTSRLLAGGPGAKNIQYF	TGTACCAGCAGACTACTAGCGGGAGGGCCGGGGGCCAAAAACATTCAGTACTTC
TRBJ1-2	NA	NA	TRBV6-6	CASGGQRDYGYTF	TGTGCCTCCGGGGGGCAACGGGACTATGGCTACACCTTC
TRBJ2-7	NA	NA	TRBV29-1	CSTKDSAGQYF	TGCAGCACCAAGGACAGTGCTGGGCAGTACTTC
TRBJ2-1	NA	NA	TRBV4-2	CASSRVHNEQFF	TGTGCCAGCAGCCGGGTTCACAATGAGCAGTTCTTC
TRBJ1-1	NA	NA	TRBV20-1	CSAPDIQRRTEAFF	TGCAGTGCCCCCGACATCCAACGGAGGACTGAAGCTTTCTTT
TRBJ2-4	NA	NA	TRBV20-1	CSASPRVIAKNIQYF	TGCAGTGCTAGTCCACGGGTGATAGCCAAAAACATTCAGTACTTC
TRBJ1-1	NA	few	TRBV7-9	CASSLSGLAGTEAFF	TGTGCCAGCAGCTTAAGTGGTCTCGCGGGCACTGAAGCTTTCTTT
TRBJ2-1	TRBD2	NA	TRBV10-3	CAISVRGLAGGGEQFF	TGTGCCATCAGTGTTCGCGGACTAGCGGGGGGCGGAGAGCAGTTCTTC
TRBJ2-5	NA	once	TRBV7-2	CASSLVGKTQYF	TGTGCCAGCAGCTTGGTAGGAAAGACCCAGTACTTC
TRBJ2-3	NA	NA	TRBV20-1	CSARELVGVDPQYF	TGCAGTGCGAGGGAGTTAGTCGGGGTCGATCCGCAGTATTTT
TRBJ2-1	TRBD2	NA	TRBV20-1	CSALGLAGINEQFF	TGCAGTGCCCTCGGACTAGCGGGAATCAATGAGCAGTTCTTC
TRBJ2-3	TRBD2	few	TRBV6-5	CASSYSSSGGNTQYF	TGTGCCAGCAGTTACTCTTCATCGGGGGGGAATACGCAGTATTTT
TRBJ2-2	TRBD1	few	TRBV24-1	CATAGTGAFGELFF	TGTGCCACCGCCGGGACAGGGGCCTTCGGGGAGCTGTTTTTT
TRBJ2-1	TRBD2	NA	TRBV12-3/TRBV12-4	CASSHTSGRFDNEQFF	TGTGCCAGCAGTCATACTAGCGGGAGGTTCGACAATGAGCAGTTCTTC
TRBJ2-1	NA	few	TRBV7-9	CASSSINEQFF	TGTGCCAGCAGCTCCATTAATGAGCAGTTCTTC
TRBJ2-5	TRBD2	few	TRBV10-3	CAISGLGETQYF	TGTGCCATCAGCGGACTAGGGGAGACCCAGTACTTC
TRBJ2-7	NA	NA	TRBV29-1	CSVEWDRSGEQYF	TGCAGCGTTGAATGGGATAGGTCGGGCGAGCAGTACTTC
TRBJ2-3	TRBD2	NA	TRBV5-1	CASSFSGITDTQYF	TGCGCCAGCAGCTTTAGCGGGATCACAGATACGCAGTATTTT
TRBJ1-2	TRBD1	few	TRBV12-3/TRBV12-4	CASSFLDRGYGYTF	TGTGCCAGCAGTTTCTTGGACAGGGGCTATGGCTACACCTTC
TRBJ2-3	TRBD2	NA	TRBV29-1	CSVGTAGGDTDTQYF	TGCAGCGTGGGCACGGCGGGAGGGGACACAGATACGCAGTATTTT
TRBJ2-5	NA	NA	TRBV11-2	CASSFIRQGFGETQYF	TGTGCCAGCAGCTTCATACGGCAGGGATTTGGAGAGACCCAGTACTTC
TRBJ2-3	TRBD2	NA	TRBV20-1	CSARALATDTQYF	TGCAGTGCTAGAGCACTAGCGACCGATACGCAGTATTTT
TRBJ2-5	NA	NA	TRBV6-5	CASSGLTGGQETQYF	TGTGCCAGCAGCGGCTTAACGGGCGGCCAAGAGACCCAGTACTTC
TRBJ1-1	NA	few	TRBV4-1	CASSQVGQLEAFF	TGCGCCAGCAGCCAAGTTGGGCAGCTTGAAGCTTTCTTT
TRBJ1-2	NA	NA	TRBV7-9	CASSALRTAYGYTF	TGTGCCAGCAGCGCGCTCCGGACGGCCTATGGCTACACCTTC
TRBJ2-7	TRBD2	NA	TRBV4-2	CASSQLGRGRVSYEQYF	TGTGCCAGCAGCCAACTGGGACGGGGGAGGGTCTCCTACGAGCAGTACTTC
TRBJ1-1	NA	NA	TRBV29-1	CSVAGVLNTEAFF	TGCAGCGTTGCGGGTGTATTGAACACTGAAGCTTTCTTT
TRBJ2-3	TRBD2	few	TRBV5-5	CASSLDRLAGGPDTQYF	TGTGCCAGCAGCTTGGACAGACTAGCGGGGGGGCCAGATACGCAGTATTTT
TRBJ1-1	NA	NA	TRBV12-3/TRBV12-4	CASSSVPEPEAFF	TGTGCCAGCAGTTCTGTCCCGGAACCTGAAGCTTTCTTT
TRBJ2-3	NA	NA	TRBV6-2/TRBV6-3	CASSYSWTAPTDTQYF	TGTGCCAGCAGTTACTCTTGGACGGCCCCGACAGATACGCAGTATTTT
TRBJ1-1	NA	NA	TRBV7-2	CASSPPGDEAFF	TGTGCCAGCAGCCCCCCTGGGGATGAAGCTTTCTTT
TRBJ1-1	NA	NA	TRBV6-5	CASRYGSGDMRNTEAFF	TGTGCCAGCAGGTATGGCTCCGGAGACATGAGGAACACTGAAGCTTTCTTT
TRBJ1-2	NA	few	TRBV29-1	CSVERGGGYGYTF	TGCAGCGTTGAACGTGGGGGAGGCTATGGCTACACCTTC
TRBJ2-7	TRBD2	few	TRBV20-1	CSAPSSGRYEQYF	TGCAGTGCTCCCTCTAGCGGGAGGTACGAGCAGTACTTC
TRBJ1-4	NA	NA	TRBV12-3/TRBV12-4	CASSQTGPNEKLFF	TGTGCCAGCAGCCAAACCGGACCTAATGAAAAACTGTTTTTT
TRBJ2-7	TRBD2	few	TRBV28	CASNGRAYEQYF	TGTGCCAGCAACGGGAGGGCCTACGAGCAGTACTTC
TRBJ2-1	NA	NA	TRBV19	CARPGLSYNEQFF	TGTGCCAGACCGGGGCTCTCCTACAATGAGCAGTTCTTC
TRBJ2-3	TRBD2	few	TRBV7-6	CASSLVGGGTTDTQYF	TGTGCCAGCAGCTTAGTGGGCGGGGGAACCACAGATACGCAGTATTTT
TRBJ2-5	TRBD2	NA	TRBV12-3/TRBV12-4	CASSTGLGYETQYF	TGTGCCAGCAGTACGGGACTAGGATACGAGACCCAGTACTTC
TRBJ2-5	TRBD2	many	TRBV7-2	CASSLAGLAGQETQYF	TGTGCCAGCAGCTTAGCGGGACTAGCGGGGCAAGAGACCCAGTACTTC
TRBJ2-5	NA	few	TRBV7-9	CASSRTASQETQYF	TGTGCCAGCAGCAGGACAGCATCCCAAGAGACCCAGTACTTC
TRBJ2-7	NA	few	TRBV7-2	CASSNSAGFYEQYF	TGTGCCAGCAGCAACTCGGCGGGTTTCTACGAGCAGTACTTC
TRBJ2-1	TRBD2	few	TRBV30	CAWAPPSGLASGYEQFF	TGTGCCTGGGCTCCCCCAAGTGGACTAGCGTCGGGCTATGAGCAGTTCTTC
TRBJ2-3	NA	NA	TRBV2	CASNEGDTDTQYF	TGTGCCAGCAATGAGGGGGACACAGATACGCAGTATTTT
TRBJ1-4	NA	NA	TRBV12-3/TRBV12-4	CASSFLGAGTNEKLFF	TGTGCCAGCAGTTTCTTAGGGGCCGGGACTAATGAAAAACTGTTTTTT
TRBJ2-7	NA	few	TRBV6-5	CASSSLGLGSYEQYF	TGTGCCAGCAGTTCCCTGGGGTTGGGGTCCTACGAGCAGTACTTC
TRBJ2-7	TRBD1	few	TRBV3-1	CASSRTTGYEQYF	TGTGCCAGCAGCCGTACGACAGGGTACGAGCAGTACTTC
TRBJ2-1	NA	few	TRBV7-9	CASSRDRTDNEQFF	TGTGCCAGCAGCAGAGACAGGACTGACAATGAGCAGTTCTTC
TRBJ2-4	TRBD1	few	TRBV19	CASSPDRGAEHIQYF	TGTGCCAGTAGTCCCGACAGGGGCGCGGAGCACATTCAGTACTTC
TRBJ2-1	TRBD2	NA	TRBV6-2/TRBV6-3	CASRQSGRAHNEQFF	TGTGCCAGCAGGCAAAGCGGGAGGGCACACAATGAGCAGTTCTTC
TRBJ2-7	TRBD2	few	TRBV20-1	CSASPTSGGLEQYF	TGCAGTGCTAGCCCGACTAGCGGGGGCCTCGAGCAGTACTTC
TRBJ2-5	NA	NA	TRBV28	CASSPPGGHQETQYF	TGTGCCAGCAGTCCCCCCGGGGGCCACCAAGAGACCCAGTACTTC
TRBJ2-7	TRBD1	few	TRBV24-1	CATHPRDSYEQYF	TGTGCCACCCATCCCAGGGACAGCTACGAGCAGTACTTC